These 28 T cell receptor beta chains share one sample of origin, sequenced in a study of neoadjuvant anti-PD-1 for oral cavity cancer. Some clones are missing from TCRdb's copy, which holds only in-frame ones; the method was immunoSEQ multiplex PCR. The table shows 7,100 or so clones, with over 45% occurring only once. Sequences were derived from tumor tissue, sampled before nivolumab (anti-PD-1) treatment. Every receptor here comes from a person between 40 and 85 years old with oral cavity squamous cell carcinoma.

The rearrangement uses TRBV5-1 and TRBJ1-1; 7 nucleotides match TRBD1. The germline V gene has CDR1 SGHRS and CDR2 YFSETQ. This CDR3 has 14 amino acids. Trimming at V came to 3 bases and at J to 5 bases, leaving 7 bases not matched to a gene. CDR3 residues: CASSSYPGGTEAFF. Here the CDR3 DNA reads TGCGCCAGCAGCTCTTATCCAGGGGGGACTGAAGCTTTCTTT.

The V gene is TRBV7-9, the J gene TRBJ2-2; 7 nucleotides align to TRBD1. CDR3 length equals 13 residues. Germline trimming cut 1 base from V and 9 bases from J; bases unmatched to any gene: 2. Germline CDR1 is SEHNR and CDR2 is FQNEAQ (reference sequence). CDR3 sequence reads: CASSLEGARELFF. In nucleotides, the CDR3 is TGTGCCAGCAGCTTAGAGGGGGCCCGGGAGCTGTTTTTT.

V is TRBV15 and J is TRBJ1-1; D not resolved. This CDR3 contains 13 residues. The germline V gene encodes CDR1 LNHNV and CDR2 YYDKDF (reference sequence). V lost 6 bases and J 3 bases, leaving 11 bases between the germline ends. The CDR3 sequence: CATSLVKDTEAFF. The CDR3, as DNA: TGTGCCACCAGTCTAGTCAAGGACACTGAAGCTTTCTTT.

The chain has TRBV6-1 and TRBJ1-6, with 8 bases identical to TRBD1. The CDR3 sequence is 14 residues long. Germline V gene data show CDR1 as MNHNS and CDR2 as SASEGT. V was pared by 7 bases and J by 9 bases, with 8 bases of the junction left unmatched. The CDR3 sequence is CASTPGQGGSPLHF. CDR3 DNA sequence: TGTGCCAGCACTCCAGGACAGGGAGGTTCACCCCTCCACTTT.

The chain has TRBV19 and TRBJ1-1, with unresolved D. From germline, CDR1 is LNHDA and CDR2 SQIVND (reference sequence). V shed 11 bases and J shed 5 bases, with 33 bases lying between them. The CDR3 spans 18 residues. The CDR3 protein is CASTYMAGMDGLMTEAFF. The CDR3 region has the DNA TGTGCCTCTACATACATGGCCGGAATGGATGGCCTTATGACTGAAGCTTTCTTT. Variable domain in full (rest from reference TRBV19 and TRBJ1-1): DGGITQSPKYLFRKEGQNVTLSCEQNLNHDAMYWYRQDPGQGLRLIYYSQIVNDFQKGDIAEGYSVSREKKESFPLTVTSAQKNPTAFYLCASTYMAGMDGLMTEAFFGQGTRLTVV.

This clone appeared a few times. The chain couples TRBV5-1 to TRBJ2-7; D remains unclear. The CDR3 runs 15 residues. V lost 0 bases and J lost 6, with 16 bases in between. In germline, CDR1 is SGHRS, CDR2 YFSETQ. The DNA of the CDR3 is TGCGCCAGCAGCTTGGCCGGTGGGTTGGGCGCCGAGCAGTACTTC. Protein: CASSLAGGLGAEQYF.

The chain recombines TRBV5-1 with TRBJ2-2; no clear D. Germline lookup yields CDR1 SGHRS and CDR2 YFSETQ. There are 13 residues in the CDR3. The V gene lost 0 bases and the J gene lost 0 bases, with 0 bases spanning the gap. The chain's CDR3 is CASSLANTGELFF. CDR3 coding DNA: TGCGCCAGCAGCTTGGCGAACACCGGGGAGCTGTTTTTT.

This chain uses TRBV9 with TRBJ1-4; the match to TRBD1 covers 7 bases. The V segment lost 3 bases and the J segment 8 bases; nucleotides outside the gene matches: 7. CDR1 is SGDLS and CDR2 is YYNGEE in the germline V gene. The CDR3 contains 14 residues. The CDR3 bases are TGTGCCAGCAGCGCAAGACAGGGTCAGGAAAAACTGTTTTTT. Protein sequence: CASSARQGQEKLFF. The full variable domain, with the rest looked up from reference TRBV9 and TRBJ1-4, is DSGVTQTPKHLITATGQRVTLRCSPRSGDLSVYWYQQSLDQGLQFLIQYYNGEERAKGNILERFSAQQFPDLHSELNLSSLELGDSALYFCASSARQGQEKLFFGSGTQLSVL.

The chain employs TRBV5-1 and TRBJ2-2; D possibly uses TRBD1 or TRBD2 (5 bases each). V was pared by 4 bases and J by 5 bases, with 9 bases between. Germline-derived CDR1 and CDR2 are SGHRS and YFSETQ. This CDR3 region has 13 residues. The CDR3 sequence is CASSVGPTGELFF. As DNA, the CDR3 is TGCGCCAGCAGCGTGGGACCAACCGGGGAGCTGTTTTTT.

The rearrangement uses TRBV27 and TRBJ2-7; a possible D gene is TRBD2 (5 bases). CDR1 is MNHEY, CDR2 SMNVEV, per germline (reference sequence). This CDR3 comprises 14 residues. Trimming cost V 3 bases and J 3 bases, with 12 bases left between them. The CDR3 protein is CASSLRGLIYEQYF. Here the CDR3 DNA reads TGTGCCAGCAGTTTGAGAGGGCTAATCTACGAGCAGTACTTC.

As regards this clone: Mismatch with germline at one junction end may stem from a read error. This chain connects TRBV7-7 to TRBJ2-1; D is perhaps TRBD1 or TRBD2 (5 bases each). The CDR3 totals 17 residues. Germline V gene sequence: CDR1 SSHAT, CDR2 FNYEAQ (reference sequence). The CDR3, as DNA: TGTGCTAGCAGCTTAAATTGGGGACCAAGCTCCTACAATGAGCAGTTCTTC. Translation: CASSLNWGPSSYNEQFF.

The genes are TRBV2 and TRBJ2-5; 8 positions match TRBD1. The CDR3 extends over 15 amino acids. The V gene end was trimmed by 5 bases and the J gene end by 5 bases; junction bases not matched to a gene: 10. The germline CDR1 and CDR2 sequences are SNHLY and FYNNEI. CDR3 DNA: TGTGCCAGCAGTTTTATTCGGACAGGGTCTGAGACCCAGTACTTC. Protein sequence: CASSFIRTGSETQYF. The full variable domain, rest sourced from reference TRBV2 and TRBJ2-5, is EPEVTQTPSHQVTQMGQEVILRCVPISNHLYFYWYRQILGQKVEFLVSFYNNEISEKSEIFDDQFSVERPDGSNFTLKIRSTKLEDSAMYFCASSFIRTGSETQYFGPGTRLLVL.

This clone appeared a few times. The chain combines TRBV5-1 with TRBJ2-7; 9 nucleotides agree with TRBD1. The CDR3 has 15 residues. Germline V gene sequence: CDR1 SGHRS, CDR2 YFSETQ. Trimming at V came to 5 bases and at J to 6 bases, leaving 12 bases not matched to a gene. This CDR3 reads CASSLHRGQGGEQYF. CDR3 bases: TGCGCCAGCAGTCTCCACCGGGGACAGGGTGGCGAGCAGTACTTC.

The J gene is TRBJ2-5, the V gene TRBV9, with 7 bases matching TRBD2. Germline CDR1 and CDR2: SGDLS and YYNGEE. This CDR3 region has 16 residues. V shed 4 bases and J 4 bases; nucleotides not matched to a gene: 13. CDR3 sequence (DNA): TGTGCCAGCAGCCCGCGTCTAAGGGGAGGGGTAGAGACCCAGTACTTC. Its translation is CASSPRLRGGVETQYF. The variable domain in full, with the rest retrieved from reference TRBV9 and TRBJ2-5, is DSGVTQTPKHLITATGQRVTLRCSPRSGDLSVYWYQQSLDQGLQFLIQYYNGEERAKGNILERFSAQQFPDLHSELNLSSLELGDSALYFCASSPRLRGGVETQYFGPGTRLLVL.

This chain joins TRBV18 and TRBJ2-7, with D uncertain. Deletions cut 6 bases from V and 5 bases from J, with 8 bases between. From germline, CDR1 is KGHSH and CDR2 LQKENI. There are 11 residues in the CDR3. CDR3 DNA sequence: TGTGCCAGCTCCCAGCTGGACGAGCAGTACTTC. This codes for CASSQLDEQYF.

This clone was observed once. The chain recombines TRBV7-8 with TRBJ2-6; 7 positions agree with TRBD1. Losses at the gene ends were 4 bases for V and 0 bases for J; bases not matched to a gene: 3. The CDR3 has 16 amino acids. CDR1 and CDR2 from the germline V gene are SGHVS and FQNEAQ. The CDR3 coding sequence is TGTGCCAGCAGCTCGACAGGGAGCTCTGGGGCCAACGTCCTGACTTTC. Translated, it gives CASSSTGSSGANVLTF. Drawing the rest from reference TRBV7-8 and TRBJ2-6, the complete variable domain is GAGVSQSPRYKVAKRGQDVALRCDPISGHVSLFWYQQALGQGPEFLTYFQNEAQLDKSGLPSDRFFAERPEGSVSTLKIQRTQQEDSAVYLCASSSTGSSGANVLTFGAGSRLTVL.

This clone was counted between two and nine times. The chain recombines TRBV29-1 with TRBJ1-1; 8 bases agree with TRBD1. The CDR3 totals 13 residues. CDR1 is SQVTM, CDR2 ANQGSEA, per germline. Trimming at V came to 7 bases and at J to 0 bases, leaving 4 bases not matched to a gene. This CDR3 reads CSAMTGVNTEAFF. In DNA, the CDR3 is TGCAGCGCTATGACAGGGGTGAACACTGAAGCTTTCTTT.

This clone is large. The rearrangement uses TRBV18 and TRBJ2-3, with D possibly TRBD2 on 5 matching bases. Germline values: CDR1 KGHSH, CDR2 LQKENI. The CDR3 spans 14 residues. Trimming took off 3 bases at V and 4 bases at J, with 11 bases between the two ends. The CDR3 protein is CASSPESGADTQYF. The CDR3 DNA reads as TGTGCCAGCTCACCCGAGAGCGGAGCAGATACGCAGTATTTT.

The genes are TRBV7-2 and TRBJ2-7, with D uncertain. Looked up from germline, CDR1 is SGHTA and CDR2 is FQGNSA. This CDR3 contains 11 residues. V shed 2 bases and J shed 1 base, with 0 bases lying between them. The CDR3, as DNA: TGTGCCAGCAGCTTATCCTACGAGCAGTACTTC. Translated: CASSLSYEQYF.

This chain joins TRBV5-1 and TRBJ2-2, with TRBD2 identical over 12 bases. The CDR3 sequence is 15 residues long. The germline gives CDR1 SGHRS, CDR2 YFSETQ. Germline trimming cut 9 bases from V and 8 bases from J; bases unmatched to any gene: 11. CDR3 in amino acids: CATQKGLAGTGELFF. Written as DNA, the CDR3 is TGCGCCACCCAAAAAGGACTAGCGGGAACTGGGGAGCTGTTTTTT.

The chain links TRBV5-1 to TRBJ1-4; TRBD1 matches at 8 bases. J gave up 9 bases and V 0 bases, and 7 bases lay outside the gene matches. Germline V gives CDR1 SGHRS, CDR2 YFSETQ. The CDR3 extends over 15 amino acids. CDR3 sequence reads: CASSLEQGAGKKLFF. In DNA form, the CDR3 reads TGCGCCAGCAGCTTGGAGCAGGGGGCGGGTAAAAAACTGTTTTTT.

The CDR3 sequence: CASSPRGGQVGSYEQYF. The CDR3, as DNA: TGTGCCAGCTCACCACGGGGGGGACAGGTGGGCTCCTACGAGCAGTACTTC. The genes are TRBV18 and TRBJ2-7; D is perhaps TRBD1 (8 bases). Per germline, CDR1 KGHSH and CDR2 LQKENI. There are 17 residues in the CDR3. V was clipped by 1 base and J by 0 bases, with 16 bases between them.

This clone was detected only a few times. V gene TRBV2 combines with J gene TRBJ2-7; D gene unclear. This CDR3 has 12 amino acids. Trimming stripped 7 bases from V and 5 bases from J, with 12 bases between. CDR1 is SNHLY, CDR2 FYNNEI, per germline. The CDR3 spells CASNWPSDEQYF. The CDR3 DNA reads TGTGCCAGCAATTGGCCCAGCGACGAGCAGTACTTC.

This sequence joins TRBV6-1 and TRBJ2-7, with 7 positions matching TRBD1. Trimming removed 5 bases from V and 4 bases from J; junction bases left unmatched: 11. CDR1 is MNHNS and CDR2 is SASEGT in the germline V gene. CDR3 length equals 15 residues. The CDR3 DNA follows: TGTGCCAGCAGTTCCCCGGGACAGCAGAAGTACGAGCAGTACTTC. Translation gives CASSSPGQQKYEQYF.

The rearrangement links TRBV20-1 to TRBJ1-1, with D uncertain. V was trimmed by 1 base and J by 11 bases, leaving 5 bases between them. The germline V gene encodes CDR1 DFQATT and CDR2 SNEGSKA (reference sequence). The CDR3 spans 9 residues. CDR3 nucleotide sequence: TGCAGTGCTAGAGTGTGGGCTTTCTTT. The encoded protein is CSARVWAFF.

This clone was counted only a few times. This chain links TRBV2 with TRBJ2-5; the D gene could be TRBD1 or TRBD2 (6 bases each). Deletions cut 3 bases from V and 5 bases from J, with 19 bases between. This CDR3 spans 16 amino acids. Per the germline V gene, CDR1 is SNHLY and CDR2 is FYNNEI. The CDR3 reads CASSERRGSGGETQYF. CDR3 nucleotides: TGTGCCAGCAGTGAGAGGAGGGGGTCCGGAGGGGAGACCCAGTACTTC.

This sequence joins TRBV7-3 and TRBJ2-3; TRBD2 agrees at 8 bases. This CDR3 has 19 amino acids. J gave up 2 bases and V 7 bases, and 20 bases lay outside the gene matches. Per germline, CDR1 SGHTA and CDR2 FQGTGA. CDR3: CASIHPPSGRRSDTDTQYF. CDR3 coding DNA: TGTGCCAGCATCCACCCCCCCAGCGGGAGAAGGTCTGACACAGATACGCAGTATTTT.

This clone was detected only a few times. The gene calls are TRBV6-1 and TRBJ1-1; no clear D gene. The V end was cut by 0 bases, the J end by 4 bases, with 3 bases between. This CDR3 contains 12 residues. Germline V gene sequence: CDR1 MNHNS, CDR2 SASEGT. This CDR3 reads CASSEAFTEAFF. The CDR3 DNA sequence: TGTGCCAGCAGTGAAGCATTCACTGAAGCTTTCTTT.